This T cell receptor beta chain originates from a study of cytomegalovirus exposure and HLA in healthy donors. Study-wide points: CMV antigen specificity of a few CMV-associated chains was confirmed in vitro. It was shown in a later analysis that HLA-associated TCR beta chains were more clonally expanded than other, equally common chains.

The PCR contained 60 Vbeta and 13 Jbeta primers. Profiling relied on immunoSEQ multiplex PCR, and the TCRdb table lists in-frame clones only, not all of them. The table has about 100,000 clones, under 80% seen once. V was cut by 3 bases and J by 4 bases, with 7 bases left in between. Germline CDR1 and CDR2: LNHDA and SQIVND (reference sequence). The CDR3 length is 13 residues. This clone was detected once. Its target is unknown. The source material was PBMCs. This chain joins TRBV19 and TRBJ2-4, with D unclear. The TCR comes from a man in his forties or fifties in good health and CMV-seronegative. CDR3 sequence: CASSIAAKNIQYF. The CDR3 DNA follows: TGTGCCAGTAGTATTGCGGCGAAAAACATTCAGTACTTC.